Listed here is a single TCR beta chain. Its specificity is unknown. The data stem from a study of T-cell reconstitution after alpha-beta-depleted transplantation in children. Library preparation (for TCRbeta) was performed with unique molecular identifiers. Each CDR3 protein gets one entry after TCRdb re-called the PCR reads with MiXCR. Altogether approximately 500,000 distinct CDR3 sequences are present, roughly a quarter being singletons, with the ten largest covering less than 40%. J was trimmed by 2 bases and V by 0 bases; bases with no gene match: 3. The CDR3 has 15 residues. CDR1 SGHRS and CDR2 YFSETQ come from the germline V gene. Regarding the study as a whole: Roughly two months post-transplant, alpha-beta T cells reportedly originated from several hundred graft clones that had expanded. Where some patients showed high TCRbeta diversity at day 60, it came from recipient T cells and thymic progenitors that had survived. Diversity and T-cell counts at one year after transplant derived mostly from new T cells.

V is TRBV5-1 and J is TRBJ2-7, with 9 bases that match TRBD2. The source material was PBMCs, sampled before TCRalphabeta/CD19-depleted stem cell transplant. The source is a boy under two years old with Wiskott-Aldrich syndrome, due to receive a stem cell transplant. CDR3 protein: CASSLVAGATYEQYF. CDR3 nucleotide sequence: TGCGCCAGCAGCTTGGTAGCGGGGGCGACCTACGAGCAGTACTTC.